Sequencing of this TCR beta chain was carried out in a study of technical replicates of blood from a few donors (dated by TCRdb to the late 2010s). Receptor amplification or capture employed the immunoSEQ multiplex PCR assay. TCRdb re-hosts the immuneACCESS table, in-frame sequences only. Its copies lack some clones; in the studies checked, an unresolved V gene accounts for under half of them, and the cause for the rest is not known. The sample table records under 70,000 clones; approximately 90% of these occur just once. Of the sample, 0.3% to 0.4% falls within the top ten clones. The junction carries 15 bases between V and J, which are trimmed by 5 bases and 8 bases respectively. The CDR3 runs 12 amino acids, cysteine and phenylalanine included. The kept DNA is CDR3 alone, 36 bases in frame from the first base. The germline V gene yields SQVTM for CDR1 and ANQGSEA for CDR2. This clone was recorded once. This receptor's antigen is unknown. Base qualities are not at hand, and no much larger clone is one base apart.

The TCR was taken from a human donor in good health. The chain employs TRBV29-1 and TRBJ1-2; matching of 5 bases hints at TRBD1 as the D gene. Sequences were obtained from T cells isolated from PBMCs. The CDR3 corresponds to CSVIRGISGYTF. The nucleotide sequence is TGCAGCGTTATAAGGGGTATTAGCGGCTACACCTTC.